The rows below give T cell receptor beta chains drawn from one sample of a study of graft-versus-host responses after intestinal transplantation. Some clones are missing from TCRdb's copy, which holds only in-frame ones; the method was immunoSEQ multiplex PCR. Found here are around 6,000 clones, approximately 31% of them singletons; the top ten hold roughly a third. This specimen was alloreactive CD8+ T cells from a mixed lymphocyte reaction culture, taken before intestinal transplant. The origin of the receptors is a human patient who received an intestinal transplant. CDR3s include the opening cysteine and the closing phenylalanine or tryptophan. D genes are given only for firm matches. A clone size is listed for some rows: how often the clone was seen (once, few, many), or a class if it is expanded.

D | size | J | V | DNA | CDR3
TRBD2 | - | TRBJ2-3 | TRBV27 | TGTGCCAGCAGTTCACTTAGCGGGAGCACAGATACGCAGTATTTT | CASSSLSGSTDTQYF
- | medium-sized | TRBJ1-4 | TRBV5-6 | TGTGCCAGCAGCAGACATAATGAAAAACTGTTTTTT | CASSRHNEKLFF
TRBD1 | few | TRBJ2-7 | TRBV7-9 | TGTGCCAGCAGCTTAGGACGCGGGCTAATCGGGGACAGGGACTACGAGCAGTACTTC | CASSLGRGLIGDRDYEQYF
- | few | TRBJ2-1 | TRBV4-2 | TGTGCCAGCAGCCAAGATTCAGGGACACTGAGCTCCTACAATGAGCAGTTCTTC | CASSQDSGTLSSYNEQFF
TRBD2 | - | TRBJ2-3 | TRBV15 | TGTGCCACCAGCAGAGAACTAGCGGGTAGCACAGATACGCAGTATTTT | CATSRELAGSTDTQYF
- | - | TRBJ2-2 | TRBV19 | TGTGCCAGTAGTATACAGGGTTGGGCCGGGGAGCTGTTTTTT | CASSIQGWAGELFF
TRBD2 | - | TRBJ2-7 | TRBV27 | TGTGCCAGCAGTTTATTACCTAGCGGGAGGGTTACCTACGAGCAGTACTTC | CASSLLPSGRVTYEQYF
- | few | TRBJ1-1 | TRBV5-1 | TGCGCCAGCAGCTTGGGTCAGGGGTTGAGGACTGAAGCTTTCTTT | CASSLGQGLRTEAFF
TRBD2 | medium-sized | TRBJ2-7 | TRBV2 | TGTGCCAGCGGGTGGGCGGGAGGAGGAGGGGAGCAGTACTTC | CASGWAGGGGEQYF
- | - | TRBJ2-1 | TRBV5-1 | TGCGCCAGCAGCTTCAGGGGAGGGGACAATGAGCAGTTCTTC | CASSFRGGDNEQFF
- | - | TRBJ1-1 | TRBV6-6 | TGTGCCAGCAGTTACTCGACATTGAAGAACACTGAAGCTTTCTTT | CASSYSTLKNTEAFF
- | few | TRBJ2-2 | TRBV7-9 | TGTGCCAGCAGCTTACGCGGGACCAACCCCGGGGAGCTGTTTTTT | CASSLRGTNPGELFF
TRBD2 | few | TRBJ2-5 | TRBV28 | TGTGCCAGCAGTCCCCTGGGGGGGGGAGAGACCCAGTACTTC | CASSPLGGGETQYF
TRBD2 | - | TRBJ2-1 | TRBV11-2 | TGTGCCAGCAGCTCGGGACTAGCGGCCTACAATGAGCAGTTCTTC | CASSSGLAAYNEQFF
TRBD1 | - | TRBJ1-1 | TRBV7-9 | TGTGCCAGCAGCCCGGACAGGGGTGGGTACACTGAAGCTTTCTTT | CASSPDRGGYTEAFF
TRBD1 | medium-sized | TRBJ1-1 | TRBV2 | TGTGCTGAACGGGGACAGCTTGAAGCTTTCTTT | CAERGQLEAFF
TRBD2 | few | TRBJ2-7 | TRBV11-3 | TGTGCCAGCAGCTTAGTTCTGGCGGGAGCGACCTACGAGCAGTACTTC | CASSLVLAGATYEQYF
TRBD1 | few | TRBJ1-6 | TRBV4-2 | TGTGCCAGCAGCCATCGACAGGGCGACCCAAGGTCACCCCTCCACTTT | CASSHRQGDPRSPLHF
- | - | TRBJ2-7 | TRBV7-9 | TGTGCCAGCAGCCTTATTGCGGGCGCCTACGAGCAGTACTTC | CASSLIAGAYEQYF
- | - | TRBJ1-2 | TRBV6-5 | TGTGCCAGCAGCTCCGCGGGGGGTTCTAACTATGGCTACACCTTC | CASSSAGGSNYGYTF
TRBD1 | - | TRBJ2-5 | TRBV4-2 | TGTGCCAGCAGCGTAGGACAGGGTCAAGAGACCCAGTACTTC | CASSVGQGQETQYF
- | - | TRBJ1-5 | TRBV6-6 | TGTGCCAGCAGTTACTCGCGAGGACAGCCCCAGCATTTT | CASSYSRGQPQHF
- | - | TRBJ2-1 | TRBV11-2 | TGTGCCAGCAGCTTTCGAGCTTACAATGAGCAGTTCTTC | CASSFRAYNEQFF
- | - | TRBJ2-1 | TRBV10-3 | TGTGCCACTTCGGGGGTATGGGGCAATGAGCAGTTCTTC | CATSGVWGNEQFF
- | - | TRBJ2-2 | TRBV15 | TGTGCCACCAGCCAGGGCCCGAACACCGGGGAGCTGTTTTTT | CATSQGPNTGELFF
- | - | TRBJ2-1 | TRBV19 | TGTGCCAGTAGTATTGGGGGGTCCGACTACAATGAGCAGTTCTTC | CASSIGGSDYNEQFF
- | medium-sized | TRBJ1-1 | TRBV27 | TGTGCCAGCAGTTTCGACAAGGCCACTGAAGCTTTCTTT | CASSFDKATEAFF
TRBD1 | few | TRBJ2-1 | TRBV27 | TGTGCCAGCAAGAGGGGGACAGGGGGGAGAGATGAGCAGTTCTTC | CASKRGTGGRDEQFF
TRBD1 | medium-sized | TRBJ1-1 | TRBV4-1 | TGCGCCAGCAGCCAAAGTGCGACAGGGAGAACAGAAGCTTTCTTT | CASSQSATGRTEAFF
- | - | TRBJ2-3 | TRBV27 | TGTGCCAGCAGTTTGATATCGTCCGGGGTCGATACGCAGTATTTT | CASSLISSGVDTQYF
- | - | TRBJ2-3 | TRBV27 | TGTGCCAGCAGTAATATGAGGGCAGATACGCAGTATTTT | CASSNMRADTQYF
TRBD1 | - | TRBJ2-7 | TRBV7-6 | TGTGCCAGCAGCTCGCACTCGGGACAGGGGGCCGACGAGCAGTACTTC | CASSSHSGQGADEQYF
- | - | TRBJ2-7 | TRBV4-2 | TGTGCCAGCAGCCAAGGGGTCGGAGCGACCTACGAGCAGTACTTC | CASSQGVGATYEQYF
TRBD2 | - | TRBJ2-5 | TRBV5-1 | TGCGCCAGCAGCTTGTTGAGTAGCGGGAGTTGGGAGACCCAGTACTTC | CASSLLSSGSWETQYF
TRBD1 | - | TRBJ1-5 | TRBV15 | TGTGCCACCAGCATGGGACAGGCGGGGAATCAGCCCCAGCATTTT | CATSMGQAGNQPQHF
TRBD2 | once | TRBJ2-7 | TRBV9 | TGTGCCAGTTCTCGGGGGGGATCCTACGAGCAGTACTTC | CASSRGGSYEQYF
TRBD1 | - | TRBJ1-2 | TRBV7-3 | TGTGCCAGCAGCTTACCCCTACCGGGACAGGGGGCGCGGTATGGCTACACCTTC | CASSLPLPGQGARYGYTF
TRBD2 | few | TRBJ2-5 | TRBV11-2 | TGTGCCAGCGGCGGGAGATTATTTGAGACCCAGTACTTC | CASGGRLFETQYF
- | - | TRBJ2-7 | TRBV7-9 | TGTGCCAGCAGCCTAGGGTGGGCCGAGCAGTACTTC | CASSLGWAEQYF
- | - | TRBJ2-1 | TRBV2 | TGTGCCAGCAGTGAGTCGTGGGGGGTCTACAATGAGCAGTTCTTC | CASSESWGVYNEQFF
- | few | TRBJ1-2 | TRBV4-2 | TGTGCCAGCAGCCGCTTATGGGGAGGGGATGGCTACACCTTC | CASSRLWGGDGYTF
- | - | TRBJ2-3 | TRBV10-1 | TGCGCCAGCAGTGAGGGCAATACGCAGTATTTT | CASSEGNTQYF
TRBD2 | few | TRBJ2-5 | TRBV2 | TGTGCCAGCAGTGGACTAGCGGGTACTCAAGAGACCCAGTACTTC | CASSGLAGTQETQYF
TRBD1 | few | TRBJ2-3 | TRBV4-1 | TGCGCCAGCAGCCAAGCAGGGGGAAGCACAGATACGCAGTATTTT | CASSQAGGSTDTQYF
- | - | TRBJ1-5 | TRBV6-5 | TGTGCCAGCAGTTACTCGTCGCAGGTGGGCAATCAGCCCCAACATTTT | CASSYSSQVGNQPQHF
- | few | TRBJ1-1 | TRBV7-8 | TGTGCCAGCAGCTTATGGGCAGAAGCTTTCTTT | CASSLWAEAFF
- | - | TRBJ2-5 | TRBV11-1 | TGTGCCAGCAGCTTCTGGACAGCCCAAGAGACCCAGTACTTC | CASSFWTAQETQYF
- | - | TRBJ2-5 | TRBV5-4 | TGTGCCAGCAGCTTGGAAAGGGGTTGGGAGACCCAGTACTTC | CASSLERGWETQYF